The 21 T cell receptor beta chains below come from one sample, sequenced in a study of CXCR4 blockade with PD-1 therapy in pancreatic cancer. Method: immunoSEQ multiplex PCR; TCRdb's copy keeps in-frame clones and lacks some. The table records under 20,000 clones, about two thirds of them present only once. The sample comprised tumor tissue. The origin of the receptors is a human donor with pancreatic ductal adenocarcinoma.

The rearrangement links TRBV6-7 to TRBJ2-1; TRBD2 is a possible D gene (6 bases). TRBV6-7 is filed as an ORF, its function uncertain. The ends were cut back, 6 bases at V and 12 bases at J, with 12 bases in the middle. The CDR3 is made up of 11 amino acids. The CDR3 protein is CASSSPEGQFF. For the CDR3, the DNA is TGTGCCAGCAGCTCCCCGGAGGGGCAGTTCTTC.

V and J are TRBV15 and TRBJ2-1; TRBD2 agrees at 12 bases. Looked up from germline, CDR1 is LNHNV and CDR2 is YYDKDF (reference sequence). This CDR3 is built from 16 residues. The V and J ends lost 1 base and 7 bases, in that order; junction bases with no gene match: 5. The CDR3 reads CATSRGGLAGANEQFF. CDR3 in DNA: TGTGCCACCAGCAGAGGGGGACTAGCGGGTGCTAATGAGCAGTTCTTC.

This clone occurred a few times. The CDR3 region is CASSLDPGAPYEQYF. The CDR3 DNA sequence: TGTGCCAGCAGCTTAGATCCGGGAGCCCCCTACGAGCAGTACTTC. The chain couples TRBV7-5 to TRBJ2-7; TRBD2 was called by the table and not checked on the DNA. TRBV7-5 is a listed pseudogene. The CDR3 has 15 amino acids.

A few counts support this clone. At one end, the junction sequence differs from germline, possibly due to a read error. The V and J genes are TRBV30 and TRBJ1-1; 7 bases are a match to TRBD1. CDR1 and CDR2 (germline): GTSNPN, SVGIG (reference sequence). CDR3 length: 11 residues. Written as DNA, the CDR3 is TGTGCCGGGAGACAGGGTGAGTGGGCTTTCTTT. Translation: CAGRQGEWAFF.

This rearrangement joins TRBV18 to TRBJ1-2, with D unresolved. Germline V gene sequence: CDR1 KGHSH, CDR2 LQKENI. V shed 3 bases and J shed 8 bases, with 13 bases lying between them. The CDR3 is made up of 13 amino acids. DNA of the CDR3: TGTGCCAGCTCACCGCTTTCAGCAGGAGGCTACACCTTC. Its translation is CASSPLSAGGYTF.

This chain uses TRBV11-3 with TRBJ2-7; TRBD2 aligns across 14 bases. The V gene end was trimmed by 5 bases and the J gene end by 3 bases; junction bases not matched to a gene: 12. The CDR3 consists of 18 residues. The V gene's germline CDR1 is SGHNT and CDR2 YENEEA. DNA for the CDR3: TGTGCCAGCAGCCATCAACTTGGGACTAGCGGGAGACACTACGAGCAGTACTTC. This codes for CASSHQLGTSGRHYEQYF. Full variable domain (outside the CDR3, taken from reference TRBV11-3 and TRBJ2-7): EAGVVQSPRYKIIEKKQPVAFWCNPISGHNTLYWYLQNLGQGPELLIRYENEEAVDDSQLPKDRFSAERLKGVDSTLKIQPAELGDSAVYLCASSHQLGTSGRHYEQYFGPGTRLTVT.

The CDR3 bases are TGCAGCGTTGACCATTCCGGTACAGGGGGCTTTGAGCAGTACTTC. It specifies CSVDHSGTGGFEQYF. The chain carries TRBV29-1 and TRBJ2-7; 9 positions match TRBD1. The CDR3 contains 15 residues. Losses at the gene ends were 3 bases for V and 7 bases for J; bases not matched to a gene: 13. Germline CDR1 and CDR2: SQVTM and ANQGSEA.

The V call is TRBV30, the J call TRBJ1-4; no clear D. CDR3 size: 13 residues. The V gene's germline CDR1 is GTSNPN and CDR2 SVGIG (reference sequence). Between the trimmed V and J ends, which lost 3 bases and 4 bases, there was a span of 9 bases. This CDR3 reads CAWRDGFNEKLFF. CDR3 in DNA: TGTGCCTGGAGGGACGGCTTTAATGAAAAACTGTTTTTT.

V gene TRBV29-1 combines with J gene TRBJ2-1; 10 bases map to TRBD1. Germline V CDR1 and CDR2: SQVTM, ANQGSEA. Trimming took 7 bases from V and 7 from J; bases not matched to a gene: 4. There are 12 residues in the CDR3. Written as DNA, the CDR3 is TGCAGCGGTGACAGGGGGCGTAATGAGCAGTTCTTC. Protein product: CSGDRGRNEQFF.

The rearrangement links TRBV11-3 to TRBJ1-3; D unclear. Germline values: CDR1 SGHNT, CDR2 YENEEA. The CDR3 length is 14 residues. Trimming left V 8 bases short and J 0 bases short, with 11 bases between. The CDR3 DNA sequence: TGTGCCAGCTATCACGGGAACTCTGGAAACACCATATATTTT. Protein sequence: CASYHGNSGNTIYF.

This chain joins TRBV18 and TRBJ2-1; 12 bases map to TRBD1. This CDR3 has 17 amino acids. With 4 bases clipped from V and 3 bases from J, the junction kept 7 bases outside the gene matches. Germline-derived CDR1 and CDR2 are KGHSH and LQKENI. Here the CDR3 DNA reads TGTGCCAGCTCACGCGCCGGGACAGGGGGCTACTACAATGAGCAGTTCTTC. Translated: CASSRAGTGGYYNEQFF.

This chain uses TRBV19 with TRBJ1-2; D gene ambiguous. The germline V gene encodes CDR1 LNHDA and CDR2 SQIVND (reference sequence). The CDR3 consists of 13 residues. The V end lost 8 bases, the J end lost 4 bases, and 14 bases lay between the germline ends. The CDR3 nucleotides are TGTGCCAGTCGCCCGGCCACGGGCTATGGCTACACCTTC. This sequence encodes CASRPATGYGYTF.

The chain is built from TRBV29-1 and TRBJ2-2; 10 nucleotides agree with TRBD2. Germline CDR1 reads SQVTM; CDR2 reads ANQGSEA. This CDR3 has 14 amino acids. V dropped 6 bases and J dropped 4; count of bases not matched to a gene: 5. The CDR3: CSVGSGRVTGELFF. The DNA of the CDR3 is TGCAGCGTAGGAAGCGGGAGGGTCACCGGGGAGCTGTTTTTT.

The CDR3 is CATSRAGLFTDTQYF. The CDR3 bases are TGTGCCACCAGCAGAGCGGGACTCTTCACAGATACGCAGTATTTT. The rearrangement uses TRBV15 and TRBJ2-3, with a tentative D call TRBD2 (6 bases). The CDR3 has 15 residues. With 1 base removed from V and 2 bases from J, the gap between germline ends came to 10 bases. CDR1 is LNHNV, CDR2 YYDKDF, per germline (reference sequence). The full variable domain, with the rest looked up from reference TRBV15 and TRBJ2-3, is DAMVIQNPRYQVTQFGKPVTLSCSQTLNHNVMYWYQQKSSQAPKLLFHYYDKDFNNEADTPDNFQSRRPNTSFCFLDIRSPGLGDTAMYLCATSRAGLFTDTQYFGPGTRLTVL.

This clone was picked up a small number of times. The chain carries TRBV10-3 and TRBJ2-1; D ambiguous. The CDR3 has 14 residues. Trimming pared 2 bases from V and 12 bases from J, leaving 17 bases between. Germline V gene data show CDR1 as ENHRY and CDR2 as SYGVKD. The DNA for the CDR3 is TGTGCCATCAGTGAGGGGTCTTTATCTTGGGGGCAGTTCTTC. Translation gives CAISEGSLSWGQFF.

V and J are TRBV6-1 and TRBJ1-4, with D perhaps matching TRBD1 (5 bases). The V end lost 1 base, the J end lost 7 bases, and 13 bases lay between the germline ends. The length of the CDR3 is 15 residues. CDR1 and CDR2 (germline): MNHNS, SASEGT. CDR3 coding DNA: TGTGCCAGCAGTGAAGTTGGCACCGGGGGTGAAAAACTGTTTTTT. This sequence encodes CASSEVGTGGEKLFF.

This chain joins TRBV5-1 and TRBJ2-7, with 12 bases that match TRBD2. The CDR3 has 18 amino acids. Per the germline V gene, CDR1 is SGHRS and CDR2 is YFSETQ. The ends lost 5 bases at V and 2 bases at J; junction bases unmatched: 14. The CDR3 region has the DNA TGCGCCAGCAGTTTGCCCCCTGATGCTAGCGGGAGGGCCTACGAGCAGTACTTC. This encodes CASSLPPDASGRAYEQYF.

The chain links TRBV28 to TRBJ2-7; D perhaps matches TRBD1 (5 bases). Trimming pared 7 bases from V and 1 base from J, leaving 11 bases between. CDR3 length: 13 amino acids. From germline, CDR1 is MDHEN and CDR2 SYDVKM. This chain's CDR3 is CASTLDTSYEQYF. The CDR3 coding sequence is TGTGCCAGCACCTTGGACACGTCCTACGAGCAGTACTTC.

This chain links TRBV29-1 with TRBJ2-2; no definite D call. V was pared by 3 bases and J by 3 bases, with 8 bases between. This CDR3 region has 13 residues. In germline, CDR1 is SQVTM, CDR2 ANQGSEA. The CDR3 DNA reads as TGCAGCGTTGATAACGAAGACACCGGGGAGCTGTTTTTT. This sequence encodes CSVDNEDTGELFF.

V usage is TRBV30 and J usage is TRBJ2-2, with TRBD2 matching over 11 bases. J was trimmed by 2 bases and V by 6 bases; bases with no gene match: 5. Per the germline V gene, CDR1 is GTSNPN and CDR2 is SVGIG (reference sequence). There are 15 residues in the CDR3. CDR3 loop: CACQTSGINTGELFF. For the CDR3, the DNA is TGTGCCTGCCAGACTAGCGGGATTAACACCGGGGAGCTGTTTTTT.

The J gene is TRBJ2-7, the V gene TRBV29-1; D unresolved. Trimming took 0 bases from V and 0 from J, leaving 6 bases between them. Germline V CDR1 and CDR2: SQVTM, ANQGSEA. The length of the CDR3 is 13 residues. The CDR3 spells CSVEDRPSYEQYF. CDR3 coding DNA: TGCAGCGTTGAAGACAGGCCCTCCTACGAGCAGTACTTC.